The clone carrying this T cell receptor (beta chain) has just a few counts. The germline V gene encodes CDR1 SNHLY and CDR2 FYNNEI. Trimming at V came to 7 bases and at J to 9 bases, leaving 6 bases not matched to a gene. The CDR3 contains 12 residues. This entry comes from a study of blood T cells in healthy people across ages. Combining a sample-barcoded 5' primer with a J-beta primer mix, a second PCR ran for roughly 7 to 12 cycles. In TCRdb, the 5' RACE reads were re-called with MiXCR into one record per CDR3 protein. The sample carries some 1.4 million distinct CDR3 sequences, 42% recorded once. The receptor comes from a woman younger than 30 in good health. Sequenced sample: blood. The chain employs TRBV2 and TRBJ2-1, with 7 positions matching TRBD2. CDR3 loop: CASTREAGEQFF. In DNA form, the CDR3 reads TGTGCCAGCACCCGGGAGGCAGGTGAGCAGTTCTTC.